These T cell receptor beta chains were read from a single sample in a study of T cells in localized non-small cell lung cancer. TCRdb keeps only in-frame clones here, not all; method: immunoSEQ multiplex PCR. The sample records 20,000 to 25,000 clones, around 85% being singletons. The sequencing used peripheral blood, collected before any cancer treatment. These receptors all stem from a woman aged 40-69 years with stage I lung adenocarcinoma. The CDR3 runs from the conserved cysteine through the conserved F or W. The D gene is left open where the match is weak. For some rows the clone size is stated as once, few or many, or as a class when expanded; others skip it.

v_call,j_call,clone_size,d_call,cdr3_aa,cdr3_nt
TRBV6-4,TRBJ1-3,.,TRBD1,CASSSQLGQGKSGNTIYF,TGTGCCAGCAGTTCCCAATTAGGACAGGGCAAGTCTGGAAACACCATATATTTT
TRBV4-2,TRBJ1-3,.,.,CASSQDRLSGNTIYF,TGTGCCAGCAGCCAAGATCGACTCTCTGGAAACACCATATATTTT
TRBV6-4,TRBJ2-1,.,.,CASRSRAEYNEQFF,TGTGCCAGCAGATCTCGCGCAGAGTACAATGAGCAGTTCTTC
TRBV13,TRBJ1-2,medium-sized,.,CASNTRGALSLGYTF,TGTGCCAGCAATACCCGCGGGGCCTTAAGTCTTGGCTACACCTTC
TRBV18,TRBJ1-1,.,.,CASSPVKNTEAFF,TGTGCCAGCTCACCAGTCAAAAACACTGAAGCTTTCTTT
TRBV6-4,TRBJ1-6,.,TRBD1,CASSDGQGNSPLHF,TGTGCCAGCAGTGATGGACAGGGTAATTCACCCCTCCACTTT
TRBV10-3,TRBJ1-1,.,.,CAITTDRSNTEAFF,TGTGCCATCACTACGGACCGGTCGAACACTGAAGCTTTCTTT
TRBV6-5,TRBJ1-2,.,.,CASSYSPGHMGGYTF,TGTGCCAGCAGTTACTCACCGGGACATATGGGGGGCTACACCTTC
TRBV2,TRBJ1-2,.,.,CASSELRQGGGYTF,TGTGCCAGCAGTGAACTTCGGCAGGGCGGCGGCTACACCTTC
TRBV18,TRBJ2-1,few,.,CASSPAGADEQFF,TGTGCCAGCTCACCTGCAGGGGCCGATGAGCAGTTCTTC
TRBV7-2,TRBJ1-1,.,.,CASSLTGLSTEAFF,TGTGCCAGCAGCTTAACAGGGCTGAGCACTGAAGCTTTCTTT
TRBV5-1,TRBJ1-1,.,.,CASSRLTGAEAFF,TGCGCCAGCAGCCGACTGACTGGGGCTGAAGCTTTCTTT
TRBV18,TRBJ1-2,.,.,CASSPPAERYGYTF,TGTGCCAGCTCACCACCGGCGGAACGTTATGGCTACACCTTC
TRBV27,TRBJ2-7,.,.,CASSPSGVSYEQYF,TGTGCCAGCAGTCCGTCAGGGGTGTCCTACGAGCAGTACTTC
TRBV6-6,TRBJ2-7,.,TRBD1,CASRLKGTGYHEQYF,TGTGCCAGCAGGCTGAAAGGGACAGGGTACCACGAGCAGTACTTC
TRBV11-3,TRBJ2-3,.,.,CASSLPGVTDTQYF,TGTGCCAGCAGCTTACCCGGAGTCACAGATACGCAGTATTTT
TRBV30,TRBJ1-6,.,.,CAWRDSEQSPLHF,TGTGCCTGGAGGGACAGTGAGCAGTCACCCCTCCACTTT
TRBV5-1,TRBJ2-5,.,TRBD2,CASSLLGTSGETQYF,TGCGCCAGCAGCTTGCTAGGGACTAGCGGTGAGACCCAGTACTTC
TRBV11-2,TRBJ2-7,.,TRBD1,CASSLGIVGGLKGEQYF,TGTGCCAGCAGCTTGGGAATTGTAGGGGGCCTTAAAGGCGAGCAGTACTTC
TRBV5-1,TRBJ2-7,.,.,CASSLVSSYYEQYF,TGCGCCAGCAGCTTGGTATCCTCCTACTACGAGCAGTACTTC
TRBV6-1,TRBJ2-1,.,.,CASSEGNYNEQFF,TGTGCCAGCAGTGAGGGGAACTACAATGAGCAGTTCTTC
TRBV21-1,TRBJ1-1,.,.,CASSKGGTGVTEAFF,TGTGCCAGCAGCAAAGGAGGCACGGGAGTCACTGAAGCTTTCTTT
TRBV29-1,TRBJ1-1,.,.,CSVGGVAALGGNTEAFF,TGCAGCGTTGGAGGCGTGGCAGCTTTAGGTGGTAACACTGAAGCTTTCTTT
TRBV7-8,TRBJ1-6,.,.,CASSLGRQVNNSPLHF,TGTGCCAGCAGCTTGGGTCGCCAGGTCAATAATTCACCCCTCCACTTT
TRBV30,TRBJ1-5,.,.,CAWSPTTVDSRHF,TGTGCCTGGAGTCCTACGACGGTGGACAGCAGACATTTT
TRBV7-2,TRBJ1-5,.,TRBD1,CASSTRQGPQPQHF,TGTGCCAGCAGCACTCGACAGGGTCCGCAGCCCCAGCATTTT
TRBV7-6,TRBJ2-7,.,.,CASQRGGLDEQYF,TGTGCCAGCCAAAGGGGGGGGCTGGACGAGCAGTACTTC
TRBV7-9,TRBJ1-6,.,.,CASSTNPSSPLHF,TGTGCCAGCAGCACAAATCCTAGCTCACCCCTCCACTTT
TRBV6-5,TRBJ2-6,few,.,CAAASSGANVLTF,TGTGCCGCGGCGTCTTCTGGGGCCAACGTCCTGACTTTC
TRBV10-3,TRBJ1-1,.,.,CAISDRQRVTEAFF,TGTGCCATCAGTGACCGACAAAGGGTCACTGAAGCTTTCTTT
TRBV6-1,TRBJ2-1,.,.,CASSEATGGLGNEQFF,TGTGCCAGCAGTGAAGCAACGGGGGGCCTCGGGAATGAGCAGTTCTTC
TRBV7-9,TRBJ1-1,.,TRBD1,CASRPTGGLNTEAFF,TGTGCCAGCAGACCGACAGGGGGGTTGAACACTGAAGCTTTCTTT
TRBV19,TRBJ2-7,.,.,CASPAIDSSYEQYF,TGTGCCAGCCCGGCGATAGACAGCTCCTACGAGCAGTACTTC
TRBV4-2,TRBJ1-1,.,TRBD1,CASSRTTGGAGDTEAFF,TGTGCCAGCAGCCGCACCACAGGGGGCGCGGGGGACACTGAAGCTTTCTTT
TRBV6-1,TRBJ1-1,.,.,CASSDNWSTEAFF,TGTGCCAGCAGCGACAACTGGAGCACTGAAGCTTTCTTT
TRBV9,TRBJ1-5,.,.,CASSGGDLYQPQHF,TGTGCCAGCAGCGGCGGGGACCTCTATCAGCCCCAGCATTTT
TRBV7-7,TRBJ2-2,.,.,CASSFGTGLVNGELFF,TGTGCCAGCAGCTTTGGAACAGGGTTGGTTAACGGGGAGCTGTTTTTT
TRBV28,TRBJ2-2,.,.,CASSSLTGELFF,TGTGCCAGCAGTAGCCTCACCGGGGAGCTGTTTTTT
TRBV28,TRBJ1-4,few,.,CASSLQVAEKLFF,TGTGCCAGCAGTTTGCAGGTTGCTGAAAAACTGTTTTTT
TRBV6-1,TRBJ2-7,.,TRBD2,CASSEHTPASGGGVAYEQYF,TGTGCCAGCAGTGAACACACCCCGGCCAGCGGGGGGGGAGTGGCATACGAGCAGTACTTC
TRBV29-1,TRBJ2-5,.,TRBD1,CSVERQGGWETQYF,TGCAGCGTTGAAAGACAGGGTGGATGGGAGACCCAGTACTTC
TRBV30,TRBJ2-7,.,.,CAWSRLSSYEQYF,TGTGCCTGGAGTAGACTGAGCTCCTACGAGCAGTACTTC
TRBV19,TRBJ1-3,once,.,CASTPGVNGNTIYF,TGTGCCAGCACTCCTGGGGTGAACGGAAACACCATATATTTT
TRBV7-2,TRBJ1-6,.,.,CASSPAPPGSSYNSPLHF,TGTGCCAGCAGTCCCGCCCCCCCAGGAAGCTCCTATAATTCACCCCTCCACTTT
TRBV5-6,TRBJ2-1,.,.,CASSLDPGVGYEQFF,TGTGCCAGCAGCTTGGACCCCGGGGTTGGCTATGAGCAGTTCTTC
TRBV30,TRBJ1-1,few,.,CAWNPDGNTEAFF,TGTGCCTGGAACCCGGACGGGAACACTGAAGCTTTCTTT
TRBV5-1,TRBJ2-3,.,.,CASSEGGLRTDTQYF,TGCGCCAGCTCTGAGGGAGGATTGCGTACAGATACGCAGTATTTT
TRBV5-8,TRBJ1-5,.,.,CASSSALYSNQPQHF,TGTGCCAGCAGCTCGGCCCTATATAGCAATCAGCCCCAGCATTTT
TRBV9,TRBJ1-6,.,.,CVSSVKANSPLHF,TGTGTCAGCAGCGTAAAGGCAAATTCACCCCTCCACTTT
TRBV7-2,TRBJ2-3,.,.,CASSPGRGRHTQYF,TGTGCCAGCAGCCCGGGACGGGGCAGACATACGCAGTATTTT
TRBV5-1,TRBJ2-3,.,.,CASSLTYSTDTQYF,TGCGCCAGCAGCTTGACATATAGCACAGATACGCAGTATTTT
TRBV7-3,TRBJ2-3,.,TRBD2,CASSSTGGATDTQYF,TGTGCCAGCAGCAGTACCGGGGGGGCCACAGATACGCAGTATTTT
TRBV6-4,TRBJ1-5,.,.,CASRLTEDQPQHF,TGTGCCAGCAGGCTAACGGAAGATCAGCCCCAGCATTTT
TRBV4-1,TRBJ1-1,.,.,CASSQSVLRGNTEAFF,TGCGCCAGCAGCCAATCCGTTCTCAGGGGAAACACTGAAGCTTTCTTT
TRBV7-9,TRBJ2-7,.,.,CASSRKAYEQYF,TGTGCCAGCAGCCGCAAAGCCTACGAGCAGTACTTC
TRBV5-1,TRBJ1-2,.,.,CASSLDSAVYGYTF,TGCGCCAGCAGCTTGGACAGCGCCGTTTATGGCTACACCTTC
TRBV2,TRBJ1-1,.,.,CASSEWLGPRMNTEAFF,TGTGCCAGCAGTGAATGGTTGGGGCCACGCATGAACACTGAAGCTTTCTTT
TRBV6-5,TRBJ2-7,.,TRBD2,CASTRTSGEVTEQYF,TGTGCCAGCACCAGGACTAGCGGGGAAGTAACCGAGCAGTACTTC
TRBV4-1,TRBJ1-2,.,.,CASSQVLELYHGYTF,TGCGCCAGCAGCCAAGTTTTAGAGCTTTACCATGGCTACACCTTC